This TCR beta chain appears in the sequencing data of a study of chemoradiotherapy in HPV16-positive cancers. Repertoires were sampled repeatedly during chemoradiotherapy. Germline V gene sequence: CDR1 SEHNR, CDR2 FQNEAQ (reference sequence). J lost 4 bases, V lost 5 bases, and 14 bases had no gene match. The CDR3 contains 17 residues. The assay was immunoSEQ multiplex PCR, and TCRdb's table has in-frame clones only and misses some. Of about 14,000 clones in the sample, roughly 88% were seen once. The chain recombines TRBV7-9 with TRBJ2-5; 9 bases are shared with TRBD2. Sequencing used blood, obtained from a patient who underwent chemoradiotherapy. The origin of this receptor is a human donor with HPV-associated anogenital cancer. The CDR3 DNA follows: TGTGCCAGCAGCCGATTTTCCGGGACTAGCAGGGGAGAGACCCAGTACTTC. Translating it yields CASSRFSGTSRGETQYF.